This entry lists 26 T cell receptor beta chains sequenced from one sample in a study of blood T cell repertoires in COVID-19. Sequenced by immunoSEQ multiplex PCR; TCRdb stores in-frame clones only, minus some. This sample carries under 250,000 clones, roughly four fifths of them seen once, and the ten largest clones take 3% to 4%. Sequencing used PBMCs or T cells enriched from blood (not recorded which). The receptors were sampled from a woman aged 55-70 years who had recovered from COVID-19.

The chain links TRBV4-2 to TRBJ2-3, with D possibly TRBD2 on 6 matching bases. The germline gives CDR1 LGHNA, CDR2 YNFKEQ. This CDR3 spans 17 amino acids. V lost 4 bases to trimming and J lost 3 bases, with 20 bases between them. Here the CDR3 DNA reads TGTGCCAGCAGCCCTACTTTTTGGTGGGGGGAAACAGATACGCAGTATTTT. This gives the protein CASSPTFWWGETDTQYF.

The chain links TRBV7-2 to TRBJ1-6; a possible D gene is TRBD1 (6 bases). The V end lost 5 bases, the J end lost 7 bases, and 9 bases lay between the germline ends. The germline gives CDR1 SGHTA, CDR2 FQGNSA. This CDR3 is 13 amino acids long. The DNA of the CDR3 is TGTGCCAGCAGCGTTCAGGGGAATTCACCCCTCCACTTT. As protein: CASSVQGNSPLHF.

The chain is built from TRBV6-5 and TRBJ1-6; 7 bases line up with TRBD1. V was clipped by 6 bases and J by 7 bases; unmatched bases: 6. CDR3 size: 14 residues. From germline, CDR1 is MNHEY and CDR2 SVGAGI. This CDR3 is CASSMTGLNSPLHF. CDR3 in DNA: TGTGCCAGCAGCATGACAGGGTTAAATTCACCCCTCCACTTT.

The V and J genes are TRBV19 and TRBJ1-6; D may be TRBD1 (5 bases). V dropped 6 bases and J dropped 10 bases, with 16 bases sitting between them. CDR1 and CDR2 (germline): LNHDA, SQIVND (reference sequence). The CDR3 is made up of 14 amino acids. The DNA of the CDR3 is TGTGCCAGTAGAGTCGAGGGAGGGGAGTCACCCCTCCACTTT. It translates to CASRVEGGESPLHF.

The rearrangement joins TRBV5-8 to TRBJ2-5, with 8 bases aligning to TRBD1. The CDR3 length is 15 residues. Germline loops: CDR1 SGHTS, CDR2 YDEGEE. The V gene end was trimmed by 4 bases and the J gene end by 2 bases; junction bases not matched to a gene: 7. In nucleotides, the CDR3 is TGTGCCAGCAGCCGGATGACAGGGGCACAAGAGACCCAGTACTTC. It translates to CASSRMTGAQETQYF.

The chain links TRBV15 to TRBJ2-5, with D possibly being TRBD1 (6 bases). CDR1 and CDR2 from the germline V gene are LNHNV and YYDKDF (reference sequence). Trimming removed 4 bases at V and 2 bases at J, with 20 bases between. The CDR3 sequence is 17 residues long. The CDR3 bases are TGTGCCACCAGCAAAAGGACGACCTCAGGGGCACAAGAGACCCAGTACTTC. It is translated as CATSKRTTSGAQETQYF.

With regard to this clone: The sample holds other DNA sequences that translate to the same CDR3. V is TRBV12-3 or TRBV12-4 and J is TRBJ1-1; maybe TRBD1 (5 bases). Trimming removed 3 bases from V and 1 base from J, with 6 bases in between. This CDR3 contains 13 residues. The DNA for the CDR3 is TGTGCCAGCAGTTTCGGACAGAACACTGAAGCTTTCTTT. It encodes CASSFGQNTEAFF.

The chain carries TRBV27 and TRBJ2-2, with D perhaps matching TRBD1 (6 bases). Germline loops: CDR1 MNHEY, CDR2 SMNVEV (reference sequence). V was pared by 3 bases and J by 4 bases, with 18 bases between. The CDR3 consists of 17 residues. CDR3 sequence: CASSLGIGRGGTGELFF. The DNA of the CDR3 is TGTGCCAGCAGTTTGGGGATCGGGCGAGGGGGCACCGGGGAGCTGTTTTTT.

As to this clone: Other DNA sequences of this sample code for an identical CDR3. The chain recombines TRBV11-2 with TRBJ2-7, with D uncertain. With 4 bases removed from V and 2 bases from J, the gap between germline ends came to 6 bases. CDR1 is SGHAT, CDR2 FQNNGV, per germline. The length of the CDR3 is 12 residues. The CDR3 sequence is CASSSRPYEQYF. DNA for the CDR3: TGTGCCAGCAGCTCCCGTCCCTACGAGCAGTACTTC.

The chain uses TRBV7-2 and TRBJ2-7, with a weak D call TRBD1 (6 bases). CDR3 size: 14 residues. Germline-derived CDR1 and CDR2 are SGHTA and FQGNSA. The ends were cut back, 3 bases at V and 7 bases at J, with 16 bases in the middle. The CDR3 region is CASSFGQRVPEQYF. For the CDR3, the DNA is TGTGCCAGCAGCTTTGGACAGCGAGTACCTGAGCAGTACTTC.

The chain joins TRBV15 to TRBJ1-4; 7 nucleotides match TRBD1. Trimming removed 5 bases from V and 7 bases from J; junction bases left unmatched: 4. Germline V gene data show CDR1 as LNHNV and CDR2 as YYDKDF (reference sequence). CDR3 length equals 13 residues. The CDR3 coding sequence is TGTGCCACCAGCGCTTACAGGGGTGAAAAACTGTTTTTT. It encodes CATSAYRGEKLFF.

The chain carries TRBV10-2 and TRBJ1-4, with D possibly being TRBD1 (6 bases). The CDR3 is made up of 15 amino acids. CDR1 is WSHSY and CDR2 is SAAADI in the germline V gene. V dropped 6 bases and J dropped 2 bases, with 13 bases sitting between them. The CDR3 protein is CASSENQGTNEKLFF. The CDR3 region has the DNA TGCGCCAGCAGCGAGAATCAGGGGACTAATGAAAAACTGTTTTTT.

The DNA of the CDR3 is TGTGCCAGCAGGGCGGAGGTAGTCCCCGGGGAGCTGTTTTTT. Translation: CASRAEVVPGELFF. The chain couples TRBV2 to TRBJ2-2, with TRBD2 as a possible D gene (5 bases). Germline V gene data show CDR1 as SNHLY and CDR2 as FYNNEI. The length of the CDR3 is 14 residues. The germline V and J ends were trimmed by 6 bases and 6 bases, with 14 bases remaining between them.

V usage is TRBV7-9 and J usage is TRBJ1-4; 10 bases line up with TRBD1. V was clipped by 5 bases and J by 5 bases; unmatched bases: 8. This CDR3 has 16 residues. Per the germline V gene, CDR1 is SEHNR and CDR2 is FQNEAQ (reference sequence). The CDR3 loop is CASSPYTTGGNEKLFF. DNA for the CDR3: TGTGCCAGCAGCCCCTACACGACAGGGGGCAATGAAAAACTGTTTTTT.

This clone came up once. The V call is TRBV5-1, the J call TRBJ2-7, with 12 bases matching TRBD2. The V gene end was trimmed by 4 bases and the J gene end by 7 bases; junction bases not matched to a gene: 6. Germline CDR1 reads SGHRS; CDR2 reads YFSETQ. The CDR3 contains 14 residues. The CDR3 DNA reads as TGCGCCAGCAGCACAGGACTAGCGGGATGGGAGCAGTACTTC. Translating gives CASSTGLAGWEQYF.

V and J are TRBV11-2 and TRBJ1-6; no clear D gene. The CDR3 is made up of 17 amino acids. Germline-derived CDR1 and CDR2 are SGHAT and FQNNGV. Trimming took 0 bases from V and 0 from J, leaving 9 bases between them. The CDR3 here is CASSLEFGSSYNSPLHF. DNA for the CDR3: TGTGCCAGCAGCTTAGAATTCGGGAGCTCCTATAATTCACCCCTCCACTTT.

The chain carries TRBV10-3 and TRBJ1-5; possibly TRBD1 for D (6 bases). The CDR3 has 15 residues. Germline CDR1 reads ENHRY; CDR2 reads SYGVKD. V gave up 4 bases and J gave up 2 bases, with 12 bases separating them. The DNA of the CDR3 is TGTGCCATCAGTGTGGAAGGGGGTGGCAATCAGCCCCAGCATTTT. Amino acid sequence: CAISVEGGGNQPQHF.

V gene TRBV6-5 combines with J gene TRBJ2-7; D might be TRBD1 (6 bases). The CDR3 extends over 14 amino acids. V was cut by 0 bases and J by 3 bases, with 9 bases left in between. Germline V gene lookup returns CDR1 MNHEY and CDR2 SVGAGI. The CDR3 sequence: CASSYSYRDYEQYF. The CDR3, as DNA: TGTGCCAGCAGTTACTCGTACAGGGACTACGAGCAGTACTTC.

This clone showed up just once. The genes are TRBV6-5 and TRBJ2-7, with unresolved D. The CDR3 runs 14 residues. The V gene lost 4 bases and the J gene lost 0 bases, with 10 bases spanning the gap. Germline values: CDR1 MNHEY, CDR2 SVGAGI. CDR3 protein: CASSFGGSSYEQYF. In DNA form, the CDR3 reads TGTGCCAGCAGTTTCGGCGGCAGCTCCTACGAGCAGTACTTC.

J is TRBJ2-2 and V is TRBV18; 8 nucleotides agree with TRBD1. V lost 6 bases to trimming and J lost 3 bases; unmatched junction nucleotides: 12. The germline CDR1 and CDR2 sequences are KGHSH and LQKENI. The CDR3 has 17 amino acids. The CDR3 is CASSSQRTGRYTGELFF. Here the CDR3 DNA reads TGTGCCAGCTCGTCTCAGAGGACAGGGCGGTACACCGGGGAGCTGTTTTTT.

CDR3 residues: CASSSIGGTEAFF. CDR3 DNA sequence: TGTGCCAGCAGCTCTATCGGGGGCACTGAAGCTTTCTTT. This rearrangement joins TRBV4-2 to TRBJ1-1, with D perhaps matching TRBD1 (5 bases). The CDR3 is 13 amino acids. Germline CDR1 reads LGHNA; CDR2 reads YNFKEQ. V dropped 5 bases and J dropped 4 bases, with 11 bases sitting between them.

This clone was seen only once. The chain carries TRBV5-1 and TRBJ1-2; the match to TRBD1 covers 9 bases. There are 15 residues in the CDR3. In germline, CDR1 is SGHRS, CDR2 YFSETQ. The J segment lost 8 bases and the V segment lost 3 bases, leaving 11 bases of the junction unmatched. Here the CDR3 reads CASSSQTGTGNGYTF. CDR3 coding DNA: TGCGCCAGCAGCTCACAAACCGGGACAGGGAACGGCTACACCTTC.

The V call is TRBV2, the J call TRBJ1-1; tentative D call: TRBD1 (6 bases). Germline V gene lookup returns CDR1 SNHLY and CDR2 FYNNEI. V was shortened by 4 bases and J by 0 bases, with 6 bases between the two germline ends. The CDR3 extends over 13 amino acids. The CDR3 bases are TGTGCCAGCAGTGGGACAGTGAACACTGAAGCTTTCTTT. Its protein product is CASSGTVNTEAFF.

The chain uses TRBV24-1 and TRBJ1-2, with TRBD1 identical over 7 bases. Germline V gene sequence: CDR1 KGHDR, CDR2 SFDVKD. J was trimmed by 4 bases and V by 9 bases; bases with no gene match: 10. The CDR3 is 14 amino acids. The CDR3 coding sequence is TGTGCCACCTCCGACGACAGGGTAGGCTATGGCTACACCTTC. Protein product: CATSDDRVGYGYTF.

The chain employs TRBV24-1 and TRBJ2-5, with 7 bases fitting TRBD2. After removal of 4 bases from V and 5 bases from J, the junction contained 3 bases not matched to a gene. CDR3 length equals 13 residues. Germline V gene data show CDR1 as KGHDR and CDR2 as SFDVKD. CDR3 protein: CATSDNGGETQYF. DNA of the CDR3: TGTGCCACCAGTGACAACGGGGGGGAGACCCAGTACTTC.

This CDR3 is CASSVFQASGYTF. The CDR3, as DNA: TGTGCCAGCAGCGTTTTTCAGGCGAGTGGCTACACCTTC. The gene calls are TRBV9 and TRBJ1-2, with D unresolved. Germline V gives CDR1 SGDLS, CDR2 YYNGEE. Between the trimmed V and J ends, which lost 2 bases and 7 bases, there was a span of 12 bases. The length of the CDR3 is 13 residues.